In this sample, the clone carrying this TCR beta chain turned up a few times. Its antigen is still unknown. Using viral peptide pools, the ViraFEST assay grew out antigen-specific CD4+ T cells prior to sequencing. Following 10 days of culture, CD4+ T cells were isolated. Infection with SARS-CoV-2 occurred in the person between March and December 2020, and PCR confirmed it. The V and J ends lost 0 bases and 6 bases, in that order; junction bases with no gene match: 6. The germline V gene has CDR1 SGDLS and CDR2 YYNGEE. CDR3 size: 14 residues. These data are taken from a study of vaccination effects on CD4 cells after COVID-19. Method: immunoSEQ multiplex PCR; TCRdb's copy keeps in-frame clones and lacks some. This table has approximately 28,000 clones, around 82% appearing once.

The J gene is TRBJ2-7, the V gene TRBV9, with TRBD1 matching 7 bases. The clonotype originates from a human donor who had a prior SARS-CoV-2 infection. The sample consisted of CD4+ T cells from PBMCs cultured with HCoV-NL63 spike peptides, taken before COVID-19 vaccination. The CDR3 loop reads CASSVGGQAVEQYF. The CDR3 nucleotides read TGTGCCAGCAGCGTAGGTGGACAGGCAGTCGAGCAGTACTTC.